Listed here are 18 T cell receptor beta chains from one sample, sequenced in a study of T-cell reconstitution after alpha-beta-depleted transplantation in children. The library targeted TCRbeta and was prepared with unique molecular identifiers. TCRdb ran MiXCR on the PCR reads and lists one entry per CDR3 protein. The sample carries hundreds of thousands of distinct CDR3 sequences, about an eighth recorded once. The starting material was PBMCs, obtained before TCRalphabeta/CD19-depleted stem cell transplant. Source of these receptors: a girl aged 2-10 years with congenital amegakaryocytic thrombocytopenia, due to receive a stem cell transplant.

A note on this clonotype: The junction departs from the called germline gene at one end, perhaps through a read error. The rearrangement uses TRBV7-9 and TRBJ1-3; perhaps TRBD1 as D (6 bases). The CDR3 is made up of 15 amino acids. The germline CDR1 and CDR2 sequences are SEHNR and FQNEAQ (reference sequence). The CDR3 sequence is CASSLNRETGNIIYF. The DNA of the CDR3 is TGTGCCAGCAGCTTGAACAGGGAGACTGGAAACATCATATATTTT.

This chain uses TRBV7-2 with TRBJ2-1; unclear D gene. The length of the CDR3 is 13 residues. The germline gives CDR1 SGHTA, CDR2 FQGNSA. V lost 5 bases to trimming and J lost 7 bases, with 12 bases between them. CDR3 residues: CASSPSGRNEQFF. The CDR3 coding sequence is TGTGCCAGCAGCCCATCTGGGCGAAATGAGCAGTTCTTC.

There are many counts of this clonotype. CDR3 sequence reads: CASRTSGRELTDTQYF. The CDR3 coding sequence is TGCGCCAGCAGAACTAGCGGGAGGGAGTTGACAGATACGCAGTATTTT. This sequence joins TRBV5-1 and TRBJ2-3; 13 bases agree with TRBD2. The CDR3 runs 16 residues. V lost 5 bases and J lost 3; bases outside the gene matches: 6. In germline, CDR1 is SGHRS, CDR2 YFSETQ.

This clonotype was picked up many times. The J gene is TRBJ2-1, the V gene TRBV12-3 or TRBV12-4; D gene uncertain. Trimming cost V 8 bases and J 0 bases, with 11 bases left between them. This CDR3 spans 14 amino acids. DNA of the CDR3: TGTGCCAGCTCCGTAGCAGCCTCCTACAATGAGCAGTTCTTC. As protein: CASSVAASYNEQFF.

This clonotype was detected only a few times. V and J are TRBV23-1 and TRBJ2-4; tentative D call: TRBD1 (5 bases). TRBV23-1 is labeled an ORF, and its function is uncertain. CDR3 length: 16 residues. Trimming took off 4 bases at V and 5 bases at J, with 18 bases between the two ends. The CDR3 loop reads CASSLLDRHSQNIQYF. The CDR3 region has the DNA TGCGCCAGCAGTCTATTAGACAGACATAGCCAAAACATTCAGTACTTC.

This clonotype was seen ten or more times. The chain couples TRBV20-1 to TRBJ1-1; D is possibly TRBD1 (5 bases). The CDR3 contains 14 residues. The germline gives CDR1 DFQATT, CDR2 SNEGSKA (reference sequence). V was cut by 6 bases and J by 7 bases, with 21 bases left in between. This chain's CDR3 is CSAKNVGERGEAFF. For the CDR3, the DNA is TGCAGTGCCAAAAACGTGGGGGAGAGAGGTGAAGCTTTCTTT.

This clonotype was counted ten times or more. In nucleotides, the CDR3 is TGCAGTGCTAGAGATCCTAGCGGGAAAATTTGGCACGAGCAGTACTTC. It translates to CSARDPSGKIWHEQYF. This chain connects TRBV20-1 to TRBJ2-7; 9 bases line up with TRBD2. CDR3 length: 16 residues. Unmatched junction bases numbered 11, after V lost 0 bases and J lost 5 bases. Germline CDR1 reads DFQATT; CDR2 reads SNEGSKA (reference sequence).

This chain joins TRBV29-1 and TRBJ1-2, with 7 bases that match TRBD1. The CDR3 length is 14 residues. After removal of 2 bases from V and 8 bases from J, the junction contained 11 bases not matched to a gene. The germline V gene encodes CDR1 SQVTM and CDR2 ANQGSEA. The CDR3 is CSVEQQGQTGGYTF. CDR3 in DNA: TGCAGCGTTGAACAACAGGGGCAGACGGGAGGCTACACCTTC.

This clonotype was observed at least ten times. The chain carries TRBV7-9 and TRBJ2-1; no definite D call. This CDR3 is built from 14 residues. Trimming pared 3 bases from V and 9 bases from J, leaving 15 bases between. The germline CDR1 and CDR2 sequences are SEHNR and FQNEAQ (reference sequence). DNA for the CDR3: TGTGCCAGCAGCTTTGTCCTCCCTACAACTGAGCAGTTCTTC. Its translation is CASSFVLPTTEQFF.

The V gene is TRBV3-1, the J gene TRBJ2-3; 8 positions agree with TRBD2. Germline V gene data show CDR1 as LGHDT and CDR2 as YNNKEL (reference sequence). Trimming took 3 bases from V and 1 from J; bases not matched to a gene: 0. This CDR3 has 14 residues. The CDR3 nucleotides read TGTGCCAGCAGCCAGCGGGAGGGCACAGATACGCAGTATTTT. Residues: CASSQREGTDTQYF.

In this sample, this clonotype turned up many times. The rearrangement joins TRBV12-3 or TRBV12-4 to TRBJ1-1; D is ambiguous. The CDR3 totals 12 residues. The V end was cut by 2 bases, the J end by 7 bases, with 8 bases between. The CDR3 sequence: CASSLTAGEAFF. The CDR3 DNA reads as TGTGCCAGCAGTTTAACAGCCGGTGAAGCTTTCTTT.

A note on this clonotype: A clone one base away is much larger, so this may be a read error. V and J are TRBV15 and TRBJ2-1, with D tentatively TRBD1 (5 bases). V shed 2 bases and J shed 2 bases, with 10 bases lying between them. The CDR3 is made up of 15 amino acids. Germline V lookup: CDR1 LNHNV, CDR2 YYDKDF (reference sequence). CDR3 in amino acids: CATSRTQGPYNEQFF. Written as DNA, the CDR3 is TGTGCCACCAGCAGAACCCAGGGTCCCTACAATGAGCAGTTCTTC.

Many counts were recorded for this clonotype. This chain connects TRBV7-9 to TRBJ1-1; no reliable D call. Germline CDR1 reads SEHNR; CDR2 reads FQNEAQ (reference sequence). This CDR3 has 14 residues. V was clipped by 2 bases and J by 4 bases, with 11 bases between them. The DNA of the CDR3 is TGTGCCAGCAGCTTACTCGGCTCTGGCACTGAAGCTTTCTTT. This sequence encodes CASSLLGSGTEAFF.

This clonotype was counted a few times. The CDR3 coding sequence is TGTGCCAGCATGGGACTAGCGGCCAATGAGCAGTTCTTC. It codes for CASMGLAANEQFF. V and J are TRBV27 and TRBJ2-1; 11 nucleotides agree with TRBD2. Germline assignment: CDR1 MNHEY and CDR2 SMNVEV (reference sequence). The CDR3 has 13 amino acids. The V segment lost 7 bases and the J segment 6 bases; nucleotides outside the gene matches: 2.

This clonotype occurred many times. The rearrangement joins TRBV29-1 to TRBJ1-1; no definite D call. Germline lookup yields CDR1 SQVTM and CDR2 ANQGSEA. The V and J ends lost 6 bases and 0 bases respectively, with 5 bases between them. The CDR3 totals 11 residues. The CDR3 protein is CSVQLNTEAFF. CDR3 nucleotide sequence: TGCAGCGTACAGTTGAACACTGAAGCTTTCTTT.

The genes are TRBV4-1 and TRBJ1-1, with TRBD1 as a possible D gene (5 bases). Trimming pared 5 bases from V and 4 bases from J, leaving 14 bases between. Germline V gene sequence: CDR1 MGHRA, CDR2 YSYEKL. The CDR3 runs to 14 residues. The CDR3 DNA follows: TGCGCCAGCAGCGACCGGGGCGTGAGCACTGAAGCTTTCTTT. Its protein is CASSDRGVSTEAFF.

In its sample, this clonotype was seen many times. The V and J genes are TRBV5-1 and TRBJ2-1; perhaps TRBD1 as D (5 bases). This CDR3 has 13 residues. V lost 6 bases and J lost 5, with 12 bases in between. Germline CDR1 is SGHRS and CDR2 is YFSETQ. The CDR3 bases are TGCGCCAGCAAAGGACAAGGGAACAATGAGCAGTTCTTC. Translating gives CASKGQGNNEQFF.

The chain links TRBV19 to TRBJ1-1, with D uncertain. CDR1 is LNHDA and CDR2 is SQIVND in the germline V gene (reference sequence). V lost 8 bases and J lost 4, with 2 bases in between. The CDR3 loop spans 9 amino acids. The CDR3 protein is CASGTEAFF. The DNA for the CDR3 is TGTGCCAGTGGCACTGAAGCTTTCTTT.